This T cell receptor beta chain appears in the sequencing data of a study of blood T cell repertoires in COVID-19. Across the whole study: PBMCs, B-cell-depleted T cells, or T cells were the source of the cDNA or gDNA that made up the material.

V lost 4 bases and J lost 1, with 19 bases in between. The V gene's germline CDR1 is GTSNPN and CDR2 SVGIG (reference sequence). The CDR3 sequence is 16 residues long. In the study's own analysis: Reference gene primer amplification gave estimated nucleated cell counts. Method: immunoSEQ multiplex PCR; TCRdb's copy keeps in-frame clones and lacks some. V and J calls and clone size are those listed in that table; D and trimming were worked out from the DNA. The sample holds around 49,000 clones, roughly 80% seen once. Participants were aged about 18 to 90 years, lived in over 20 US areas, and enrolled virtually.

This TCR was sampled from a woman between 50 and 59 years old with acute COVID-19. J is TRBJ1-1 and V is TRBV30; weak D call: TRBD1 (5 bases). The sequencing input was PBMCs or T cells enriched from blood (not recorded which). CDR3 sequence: CAWTLKGTGTNTEAFF. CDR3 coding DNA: TGTGCCTGGACTTTAAAGGGCACAGGAACGAACACTGAAGCTTTCTTT. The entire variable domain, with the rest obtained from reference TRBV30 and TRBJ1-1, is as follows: SQTIHQWPATLVQPVGSPLSLECTVEGTSNPNLYWYRQAAGRGLQLLFYSVGIGQISSEVPQNLSASRPQDRQFILSSKKLLLSDSGFYLCAWTLKGTGTNTEAFFGQGTRLTVV.